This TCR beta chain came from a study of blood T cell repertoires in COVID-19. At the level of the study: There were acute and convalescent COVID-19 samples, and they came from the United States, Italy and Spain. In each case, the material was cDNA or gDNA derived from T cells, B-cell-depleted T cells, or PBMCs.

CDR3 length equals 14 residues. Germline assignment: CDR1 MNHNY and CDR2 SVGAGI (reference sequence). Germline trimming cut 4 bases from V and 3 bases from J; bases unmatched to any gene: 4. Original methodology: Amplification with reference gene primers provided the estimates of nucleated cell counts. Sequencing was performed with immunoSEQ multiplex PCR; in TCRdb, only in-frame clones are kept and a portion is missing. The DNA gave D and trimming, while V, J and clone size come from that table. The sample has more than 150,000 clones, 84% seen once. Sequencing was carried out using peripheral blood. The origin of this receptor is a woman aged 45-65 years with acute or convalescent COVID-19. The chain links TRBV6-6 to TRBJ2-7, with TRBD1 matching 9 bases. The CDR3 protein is CASSLGQGLYEQYF. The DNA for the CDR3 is TGTGCCAGCAGTTTGGGACAGGGACTCTACGAGCAGTACTTC.